The text below deals with one TCR beta chain. Its antigen is still unknown. This sample was taken from a study of T cell responses to AZD1222 COVID-19 vaccine. Only in-frame clones appear in the TCRdb table, and some are missing; sequencing was by immunoSEQ multiplex PCR. The repertoire has over 100,000 clones, roughly 94% of them found once; the top ten carry around 7%. Regarding the study as a whole: Unmutated regions of variants are reportedly targeted by nearly half of spike-specific TCRs. There were mostly white British donors and more females than males, and clonal diversity was possibly underestimated. Seropositive AZD1222 recipients at baseline numbered only five or six. Spike-specific TCR repertoires showed rising breadth and depth after two AZD1222 doses.

V was pared by 2 bases and J by 4 bases, with 4 bases of the junction left unmatched. This CDR3 has 17 residues. Per the germline V gene, CDR1 is SGHVS and CDR2 is FNYEAQ. The input for sequencing was peripheral blood, taken on day 0 of AZD1222 vaccination. V is TRBV7-6 and J is TRBJ2-1; 14 nucleotides agree with TRBD2. This receptor was identified in an adult in good health. CDR3 protein: CASSLLRTSGRYNEQFF. The CDR3 DNA sequence: TGTGCCAGCAGCTTACTTAGGACTAGCGGGAGGTACAATGAGCAGTTCTTC.